These T cell receptor beta chains were read from a single sample in a study of neoadjuvant anti-PD-1 for oral cavity cancer. Profiled with immunoSEQ multiplex PCR; TCRdb holds only in-frame clones, not every one. The sample lists roughly 16,000 clones; under 40% were seen once. Sequencing used tumor tissue, obtained after nivolumab (anti-PD-1) treatment. All receptors come from a person aged 40-85 years with oral cavity squamous cell carcinoma. Each CDR3 is given with its conserved first and last residue.

CDR3aa	v_gene	j_gene	len
CASSVGGQGPAGEQYF	TRBV9	TRBJ2-7	16
CASSLIREGPMNTEAFF	TRBV5-8	TRBJ1-1	17
CASSYSLAGASYNEQFF	TRBV5-8	TRBJ2-1	17
CASSLSGRGYQPQHF	TRBV27	TRBJ1-5	15
CASSFQSGAETQYF	TRBV7-2	TRBJ2-5	14
CASSYSQGRLPQHF	TRBV6-5	TRBJ1-5	14
CAIGQGGNTEAFF	TRBV6-5	TRBJ1-1	13
CASSLTSGGPGSPGELFF	TRBV11-2	TRBJ2-2	18
CASSYNHHGAYEQYF	TRBV6-6	TRBJ2-7	15
CASSQDTGTYGYTF	TRBV4-3	TRBJ1-2	14
CASSDGLNQPQHF	TRBV6-4	TRBJ1-5	13
CASSLGTSSPLHF	TRBV7-9	TRBJ1-6	13
CASSDPSGITYEQYF	TRBV19	TRBJ2-7	15
CASSSTGTTMNTEAFF	TRBV5-1	TRBJ1-1	16
CASSKDRGWSYGYTF	TRBV7-2	TRBJ1-2	15
CATSRDRRARGTDTQYF	TRBV15	TRBJ2-3	17
CASTSFYSGRNTGELFF	TRBV7-8	TRBJ2-2	17
CASSYSRGGGELFF	TRBV6-6	TRBJ2-2	14
CASSSGGREQYF	TRBV5-1	TRBJ2-7	12
CASSLVGRSSYNEQFF	TRBV11-3	TRBJ2-1	16
CASSLITTGALNTGELFF	TRBV5-1	TRBJ2-2	18
CASSRGGGGSTDTQYF	TRBV11-2	TRBJ2-3	16
CASSLGASNYGYTF	TRBV5-6	TRBJ1-2	14
CASSPRTGEGNTIYF	TRBV4-3	TRBJ1-3	15
CASSWGTGTDTQYF	TRBV6-1	TRBJ2-3	14
CASSLYSGDTEAFF	TRBV19	TRBJ1-1	14
CAISASLQSTDTQYF	TRBV10-3	TRBJ2-3	15
CSVSGSKSSTDTQYF	TRBV29-1	TRBJ2-3	15
CASSQQGMNTEAFF	TRBV4-3	TRBJ1-1	14
CASRGQGAGGYTF	TRBV2	TRBJ1-2	13
CASSLVLGLSSYEQYF	TRBV5-1	TRBJ2-7	16
CASSVGGIGNTEAFF	TRBV2	TRBJ1-1	15
CASSLSGETQYF	TRBV27	TRBJ2-5	12
CASSQQGGSNQPQHF	TRBV6-6	TRBJ1-5	15
CASSGVGLNEQYF	TRBV5-5	TRBJ2-7	13
CASAPGQAYNEQFF	TRBV12-5	TRBJ2-1	14
CASSSTGIYGYTF	TRBV7-6	TRBJ1-2	13
CASSEAGNVREAFF	TRBV6-1	TRBJ1-1	14
CASSSPGQGAGQPQHF	TRBV6-6	TRBJ1-5	16
CASSRTGQRSTEAFF	TRBV6-6	TRBJ1-1	15
CAISPQGFNTEAFF	TRBV10-3	TRBJ1-1	14
CASSPDLPGHEQYF	TRBV7-2	TRBJ2-7	14
CASSFLPGQAGRGLFF	TRBV11-2	TRBJ1-4	16
CASSFGDSPLHF	TRBV6-5	TRBJ1-6	12
CATSRDPFSNQPQHF	TRBV15	TRBJ1-5	15
CASSEDIPGQRPYGYTF	TRBV6-1	TRBJ1-2	17
CASSYGGSNTEAFF	TRBV6-6	TRBJ1-1	14
CASSPNSVLTDTQYF	TRBV18	TRBJ2-3	15
CASSPDRNYGYTF	TRBV5-5	TRBJ1-2	13
CASSSPRGGNQPQHF	TRBV5-6	TRBJ1-5	15